These 18 T cell receptor beta chains were all obtained from the same sample, sequenced in a study of control samples from healthy donors and cancer patients. Sequenced by immunoSEQ multiplex PCR; TCRdb stores in-frame clones only, minus some. The table lists more than 150,000 clones, over 90% of them singletons. Sequencing was carried out using blood. The receptors derive from a man aged 45-60 years in good health.

The chain is built from TRBV28 and TRBJ2-5; 10 bases are shared with TRBD1. J gave up 4 bases and V 6 bases, and 5 bases lay outside the gene matches. Per the germline V gene, CDR1 is MDHEN and CDR2 is SYDVKM. The CDR3 loop spans 14 amino acids. CDR3 in DNA: TGTGCCAGCAGACCCCGGGACAGGGGAGAGACCCAGTACTTC. This translates into CASRPRDRGETQYF.

This clone came up once. The V gene is TRBV3-1 (or the pseudogene TRBV3-2), the J gene TRBJ2-5, with 8 bases aligning to TRBD1. The V gene's germline CDR1 is LGHDT and CDR2 YNNKEL (reference sequence). J was trimmed by 5 bases and V by 8 bases; bases with no gene match: 16. The CDR3 extends over 16 amino acids. The DNA of the CDR3 is TGTGCCAGCTCTCAACCGCCCGGACAGGGTTTGGAGACCCAGTACTTC. This codes for CASSQPPGQGLETQYF.

The rearrangement uses TRBV24-1 and TRBJ2-3; no clear D. Trimming removed 5 bases at V and 6 bases at J, with 5 bases between. The germline gives CDR1 KGHDR, CDR2 SFDVKD. The CDR3 spans 11 residues. The DNA for the CDR3 is TGTGCCACCAGTGCCTTCGATACGCAGTATTTT. Its translation: CATSAFDTQYF.

The chain joins TRBV6-2 or TRBV6-3 to TRBJ1-6; 10 positions agree with TRBD1. V lost 6 bases, J lost 7 bases, and 6 bases stayed unmatched. CDR1 and CDR2 (germline): MNHEY, SVGEGT. CDR3 length: 15 amino acids. CDR3 sequence: CASSRQGAGNSPLHF. As DNA, the CDR3 is TGTGCCAGCAGCCGACAGGGGGCAGGGAATTCACCCCTCCACTTT.

The rearrangement uses TRBV18 and TRBJ2-5; D not resolved. This CDR3 region has 13 residues. V lost 3 bases to trimming and J lost 5 bases, with 10 bases between them. Germline CDR1 KGHSH, CDR2 LQKENI. The CDR3 nucleotides read TGTGCCAGCTCACCTAGTTATGGGGAGACCCAGTACTTC. Protein: CASSPSYGETQYF.

The rearrangement links TRBV18 to TRBJ2-4, with D maybe TRBD1 (5 bases). Trimming took 2 bases from V and 1 from J, leaving 12 bases between them. Germline V gene sequence: CDR1 KGHSH, CDR2 LQKENI. The CDR3 has 16 residues. CDR3: CASSPSDRDAKNIQYF. The CDR3 DNA reads as TGTGCCAGCTCACCATCCGACAGAGACGCCAAAAACATTCAGTACTTC.

This clone was observed a single time. V is TRBV14 and J is TRBJ2-1, with D possibly matching TRBD2 (6 bases). The CDR3 has 11 residues. Trimming stripped 4 bases from V and 13 bases from J, with 11 bases between. Per germline, CDR1 SGHDN and CDR2 FVKESK. The CDR3 DNA follows: TGTGCCAGCAGCCGTCGGGAGTTTCAGTTCTTC. As protein: CASSRREFQFF.

The chain has TRBV11-1 and TRBJ1-2, with 9 bases lining up with TRBD1. Germline loops: CDR1 SGHAT, CDR2 FQDESV (reference sequence). J gave up 2 bases and V 5 bases, and 3 bases lay outside the gene matches. This CDR3 region has 14 residues. In DNA form, the CDR3 reads TGTGCCAGCAGCACTGGGACAGGGAACTATGGCTACACCTTC. Translated, it gives CASSTGTGNYGYTF.

V gene TRBV19 combines with J gene TRBJ2-7; 10 bases align to TRBD2. From germline, CDR1 is LNHDA and CDR2 SQIVND (reference sequence). There are 15 residues in the CDR3. V gave up 5 bases and J gave up 2 bases; unmatched junction bases: 6. DNA of the CDR3: TGTGCCAGTAGTGGCAGGACTAGCGGACCCTACGAGCAGTACTTC. It encodes CASSGRTSGPYEQYF.

This clone appeared a few times. The V gene is TRBV29-1, the J gene TRBJ2-7; 8 positions match TRBD1. V lost 7 bases and J lost 2; bases outside the gene matches: 13. Germline lookup yields CDR1 SQVTM and CDR2 ANQGSEA. This CDR3 is built from 15 residues. CDR3 nucleotide sequence: TGCAGCGCGTTCCTAAATTCGGGACAGGCCTACGAGCAGTACTTC. Encoded protein: CSAFLNSGQAYEQYF.

The rearrangement joins TRBV19 to TRBJ2-1; TRBD2 is a possible D gene (5 bases). Germline loops: CDR1 LNHDA, CDR2 SQIVND (reference sequence). Between the trimmed V and J ends, which lost 0 bases and 11 bases, there was a span of 17 bases. The CDR3 is made up of 15 amino acids. In nucleotides, the CDR3 is TGTGCCAGTAGTATAGATCGGCTAGCCTTACCGCAGCAGTTCTTC. It encodes CASSIDRLALPQQFF.

This clone was found a few times. The rearrangement uses TRBV5-1 and TRBJ1-5, with a tentative D call TRBD1 (5 bases). Per the germline V gene, CDR1 is SGHRS and CDR2 is YFSETQ. V was clipped by 0 bases and J by 6 bases, with 10 bases between them. The CDR3 loop spans 14 amino acids. The CDR3 loop is CASSLGQGGQPQHF. For the CDR3, the DNA is TGCGCCAGCAGCTTGGGGCAGGGCGGTCAGCCCCAGCATTTT.

The chain carries TRBV11-2 and TRBJ2-5; D is perhaps TRBD1 (7 bases). V shed 1 base and J shed 1 base, with 10 bases lying between them. Germline V gene data show CDR1 as SGHAT and CDR2 as FQNNGV. The CDR3 has 15 amino acids. CDR3 in DNA: TGTGCCAGCAGCTTAGGCGGGACAGCCCAAGAGACCCAGTACTTC. Encoded protein: CASSLGGTAQETQYF.

This chain uses TRBV5-6 with TRBJ2-3; 9 nucleotides match TRBD2. The V gene's germline CDR1 is SGHDT and CDR2 YYEEEE. Unmatched junction bases numbered 8, after V lost 0 bases and J lost 0 bases. This CDR3 is 18 amino acids long. The CDR3 DNA is TGTGCCAGCAGCTTGGCCCGACTAGCGGAGGAGAGCACAGATACGCAGTATTTT. Translated: CASSLARLAEESTDTQYF. The full variable domain, completed using reference TRBV5-6 and TRBJ2-3, is DAGVTQSPTHLIKTRGQQVTLRCSPKSGHDTVSWYQQALGQGPQFIFQYYEEEERQRGNFPDRFSGHQFPNYSSELNVNALLLGDSALYLCASSLARLAEESTDTQYFGPGTRLTVL.

The chain uses TRBV7-6 and TRBJ1-1; possibly TRBD1 for D (5 bases). Trimming stripped 1 base from V and 4 bases from J, with 22 bases between. Germline lookup yields CDR1 SGHVS and CDR2 FNYEAQ. The CDR3 is 18 amino acids. CDR3 in DNA: TGTGCCAGCAGCTTAGAGATACCGGGACCCATGACTCGCACTGAAGCTTTCTTT. This gives the protein CASSLEIPGPMTRTEAFF.

V is TRBV6-5 and J is TRBJ2-7, with 8 positions matching TRBD2. This CDR3 comprises 14 residues. Germline CDR1 is MNHEY and CDR2 is SVGAGI. Trimming took 6 bases from V and 2 from J; bases not matched to a gene: 6. Here the CDR3 DNA reads TGTGCCAGCAGCGTTCGGGGGGGCCCCTACGAGCAGTACTTC. Translated: CASSVRGGPYEQYF.

The chain joins TRBV24-1 to TRBJ1-5; 11 nucleotides align to TRBD1. The CDR3 covers 16 residues. Germline trimming cut 4 bases from V and 7 bases from J; bases unmatched to any gene: 8. CDR1 is KGHDR and CDR2 is SFDVKD in the germline V gene. The CDR3 bases are TGTGCCACCAGTGAGTCACGGACAGGGGGCCGGCAGCCCCAGCATTTT. Protein: CATSESRTGGRQPQHF.

The V call is TRBV24-1, the J call TRBJ2-1, with 11 bases aligning to TRBD2. CDR3 length equals 16 residues. V lost 3 bases to trimming and J lost 5 bases; unmatched junction nucleotides: 5. CDR1 and CDR2 from the germline V gene are KGHDR and SFDVKD. CDR3 amino acids: CATSDVSSGRHNEQFF. The CDR3 region has the DNA TGTGCCACCAGTGATGTATCTAGCGGGAGGCACAATGAGCAGTTCTTC.